Shown below are 17 T cell receptor beta chains from a single sample sequenced in a study of blood T cell repertoires in COVID-19. Repertoires were generated with immunoSEQ multiplex PCR, while TCRdb's copy carries only in-frame clones and drops some. This sample has around 290,000 clones; roughly nine tenths occur once, and the top ten carry approximately 2%. The sequenced material came from peripheral blood. These receptors were obtained from a woman in her twenties or thirties with COVID-19, enrolled during active disease.

CDR3 sequence (DNA): TGTGCCAGCAGTGAAAGTACAACCATATATTTT. It yields the protein CASSESTTIYF. V and J are TRBV25-1 and TRBJ1-3; D not certain. The CDR3 extends over 11 amino acids. Germline lookup yields CDR1 MGHDK and CDR2 SYGVNS. Trimming left V 2 bases short and J 10 bases short, with 6 bases between.

The chain couples TRBV7-9 to TRBJ2-1; D not resolved. The V and J ends lost 5 bases and 7 bases respectively, with 12 bases between them. The CDR3 runs to 13 residues. Germline assignment: CDR1 SEHNR and CDR2 FQNEAQ (reference sequence). The CDR3 sequence: CASSPQQKNEQFF. For the CDR3, the DNA is TGTGCCAGCAGCCCTCAACAGAAAAATGAGCAGTTCTTC.

The chain joins TRBV7-9 to TRBJ1-5; 10 bases agree with TRBD1. Losses at the gene ends were 5 bases for V and 7 bases for J; bases not matched to a gene: 17. CDR1 is SEHNR, CDR2 FQNEAQ, per germline (reference sequence). This CDR3 spans 18 amino acids. CDR3 in amino acids: CASSVGTGVTLGGQPQHF. CDR3 in DNA: TGTGCCAGCAGCGTGGGGACAGGGGTTACCTTGGGAGGACAGCCCCAGCATTTT.

V is TRBV10-3 and J is TRBJ2-5; 7 bases are a match to TRBD1. Germline CDR1 is ENHRY and CDR2 is SYGVKD. V shed 5 bases, J shed 12 bases, and the junction held 9 bases outside the gene matches. The CDR3 contains 12 residues. CDR3 sequence reads: CAISPDRDRKYF. DNA of the CDR3: TGTGCCATCAGTCCAGACAGGGACAGAAAGTACTTC.

This chain joins TRBV5-1 and TRBJ1-1, with D hard to call. V lost 0 bases and J 1 base, leaving 10 bases between the germline ends. The CDR3 length is 15 residues. Germline loops: CDR1 SGHRS, CDR2 YFSETQ. DNA of the CDR3: TGCGCCAGCAGCTTGGCCTCTGGCGGGAACACTGAAGCTTTCTTT. It codes for CASSLASGGNTEAFF.

The V and J genes are TRBV19 and TRBJ2-1, with D maybe TRBD2 (6 bases). CDR3 size: 16 residues. Germline assignment: CDR1 LNHDA and CDR2 SQIVND (reference sequence). The V end was cut by 6 bases, the J end by 2 bases, with 17 bases between. The CDR3 bases are TGTGCCAGTAGCCCCGGAGGGGATCTTACCTACAATGAGCAGTTCTTC. Translating it yields CASSPGGDLTYNEQFF.

A remark on this clone: The same CDR3 is also encoded by other DNA sequences in this sample. This chain joins TRBV3-1 (or the pseudogene TRBV3-2) and TRBJ1-1; TRBD1 matches 8 bases. CDR1 LGHDT and CDR2 YNNKEL come from the germline V gene (reference sequence). CDR3 size: 14 residues. J was trimmed by 3 bases and V by 4 bases; bases with no gene match: 4. The CDR3 DNA reads TGTGCCAGCAGCCTTCTACAGGGGGACACTGAAGCTTTCTTT. Translated: CASSLLQGDTEAFF.

The chain employs TRBV19 and TRBJ2-2, with D possibly TRBD1 on 5 matching bases. V lost 7 bases to trimming and J lost 0 bases, with 9 bases between them. CDR1 and CDR2 (germline): LNHDA, SQIVND (reference sequence). This CDR3 region has 14 residues. CDR3 DNA sequence: TGTGCCAGTAAACCAGGGACGAACACCGGGGAGCTGTTTTTT. Residues: CASKPGTNTGELFF.

This clone has a single count. The chain recombines TRBV19 with TRBJ1-6; D is possibly TRBD1 (6 bases). V lost 9 bases to trimming and J lost 5 bases, with 17 bases between them. This CDR3 has 15 residues. Germline loops: CDR1 LNHDA, CDR2 SQIVND (reference sequence). As DNA, the CDR3 is TGTGCCAGCAGCTTATGGGACACCGATAATTCACCCCTCCACTTT. Residues: CASSLWDTDNSPLHF.

The chain uses TRBV6-6 and TRBJ1-4; TRBD1 agrees at 7 bases. V was clipped by 6 bases and J by 7 bases; unmatched bases: 11. The CDR3 is 15 amino acids. CDR1 and CDR2 (germline): MNHNY, SVGAGI (reference sequence). CDR3 nucleotides: TGTGCCAGCAGCCCCCCGACAGGGATTACTGAAAAACTGTTTTTT. Protein sequence: CASSPPTGITEKLFF.

This clone was seen once. This chain joins TRBV29-1 and TRBJ2-1; 14 bases align to TRBD2. Germline CDR1 is SQVTM and CDR2 is ANQGSEA. The CDR3 spans 16 residues. V was pared by 6 bases and J by 0 bases, with 4 bases of the junction left unmatched. The CDR3 nucleotides read TGCAGCGTCCCGGGGACTAGCGGGAGCTCCTACAATGAGCAGTTCTTC. Translation gives CSVPGTSGSSYNEQFF.

The chain carries TRBV10-3 and TRBJ1-1; 7 bases fit TRBD1. Germline assignment: CDR1 ENHRY and CDR2 SYGVKD. The V segment lost 4 bases and the J segment 1 base; nucleotides outside the gene matches: 3. The CDR3 totals 14 residues. In nucleotides, the CDR3 is TGTGCCATCAGTGGGCGACAGGGGAACACTGAAGCTTTCTTT. Its protein product is CAISGRQGNTEAFF.

The sample holds one count of this clone. The chain uses TRBV6-5 and TRBJ2-7, with 8 bases fitting TRBD1. Germline CDR1 and CDR2: MNHEY and SVGAGI. V was pared by 4 bases and J by 6 bases, with 11 bases of the junction left unmatched. This CDR3 is built from 15 residues. This CDR3 is CASSLTGTGNVEQYF. The CDR3 bases are TGTGCCAGCAGTTTAACCGGGACAGGAAACGTCGAGCAGTACTTC.

The chain employs TRBV5-1 and TRBJ1-4; 7 nucleotides line up with TRBD1. Germline V CDR1 and CDR2: SGHRS, YFSETQ. The CDR3 is made up of 16 amino acids. The V gene end was trimmed by 0 bases and the J gene end by 2 bases; junction bases not matched to a gene: 4. CDR3: CASSLGRQGTNEKLFF. CDR3 in DNA: TGCGCCAGCAGCTTGGGAAGACAGGGTACTAATGAAAAACTGTTTTTT.

V and J are TRBV5-1 and TRBJ1-1, with a possible D match to TRBD1 (5 bases). This CDR3 has 14 residues. From germline, CDR1 is SGHRS and CDR2 YFSETQ. The germline V and J ends were trimmed by 6 bases and 1 base, with 13 bases remaining between them. The CDR3 region is CASNPDSWNTEAFF. In DNA, the CDR3 is TGCGCCAGCAACCCCGACAGCTGGAACACTGAAGCTTTCTTT.

A word on this clone: Germline and junction disagree at one end, which may indicate a read error. The CDR3 loop is CASNQRTGQNTEAFF. The CDR3, as DNA: TGCGCCAGCAACCAACGGACAGGGCAGAACACTGAAGCTTTCTTT. V gene TRBV4-1 combines with J gene TRBJ1-1, with 8 bases lining up with TRBD1. The CDR3 extends over 15 amino acids. Germline-derived CDR1 and CDR2 are MGHRA and YSYEKL.

The chain joins TRBV18 to TRBJ1-2; a possible D gene is TRBD1 (5 bases). CDR3 length: 10 residues. V was clipped by 8 bases and J by 8 bases, with 9 bases between them. Germline lookup yields CDR1 KGHSH and CDR2 LQKENI. CDR3 sequence (DNA): TGTGCCAGCACCACAGGAGGCTACACCTTC. This gives the protein CASTTGGYTF.